The 4 T cell receptor beta chains below come from one sample, sequenced in a study of T cell changes during pregnancy in multiple sclerosis. Generated by immunoSEQ multiplex PCR, the TCRdb table keeps only in-frame clones and is missing some. The data show roughly 110,000 clones, roughly nine tenths seen once. Source: peripheral blood, taken before pregnancy. Every receptor here comes from a female donor with multiple sclerosis, enrolled in a pregnancy study.

The CDR3 loop reads CASSYPGKTDTQYF. CDR3 sequence (DNA): TGCGCCAGCAGTTACCCCGGGAAGACAGATACGCAGTATTTT. V is TRBV5-1 and J is TRBJ2-3, with a possible D match to TRBD2 (5 bases). With 5 bases removed from V and 3 bases from J, the gap between germline ends came to 13 bases. This CDR3 region has 14 residues. The germline gives CDR1 SGHRS, CDR2 YFSETQ.

This clone was seen only once. The V and J genes are TRBV11-3 and TRBJ1-2; 9 bases are shared with TRBD1. The J segment lost 3 bases and the V segment lost 5 bases, leaving 4 bases of the junction unmatched. Germline assignment: CDR1 SGHNT and CDR2 YENEEA. The CDR3 is made up of 14 amino acids. CDR3 protein: CASSPTGGDYGYTF. For the CDR3, the DNA is TGTGCCAGCAGCCCCACAGGGGGCGACTATGGCTACACCTTC.

DNA of the CDR3: TGTGCCAGCACCGCGGGTCACTCGGGGGCTTTCTTT. Translating gives CASTAGHSGAFF. The chain carries TRBV6-5 and TRBJ1-1; the D is unclear. Germline V gene lookup returns CDR1 MNHEY and CDR2 SVGAGI. V shed 7 bases and J shed 11 bases, with 17 bases lying between them. The CDR3 spans 12 residues.

V and J are TRBV28 and TRBJ2-7, with D maybe TRBD1 (6 bases). This CDR3 spans 14 amino acids. V shed 4 bases and J shed 4 bases, with 14 bases lying between them. Germline CDR1 MDHEN, CDR2 SYDVKM. As DNA, the CDR3 is TGTGCCAGCAGTTGGACAGTCCAACTATACGAGCAGTACTTC. Protein: CASSWTVQLYEQYF.